The clone carrying this TCR beta chain has only a few counts. Sequencing used immunoSEQ multiplex PCR; TCRdb keeps in-frame clones, though not all of them. Of over 90,000 clones in the sample, 85% were seen once. The data were obtained in a study of glioma-infiltrating T cells after dendritic cell vaccination. Per the germline V gene, CDR1 is LNHDA and CDR2 is SQIVND (reference sequence). CDR3 length equals 15 residues. With V trimmed by 5 bases and J by 3 bases, 8 bases remained unmatched. The material sequenced was blood, taken before dendritic cell vaccination. The receptor's source is a human donor with glioblastoma. The chain has TRBV19 and TRBJ1-1; 8 positions agree with TRBD1. CDR3 in DNA: TGTGCCAGTAGTCGCCGGACAGGGCGGGACACTGAAGCTTTCTTT. This gives the protein CASSRRTGRDTEAFF.